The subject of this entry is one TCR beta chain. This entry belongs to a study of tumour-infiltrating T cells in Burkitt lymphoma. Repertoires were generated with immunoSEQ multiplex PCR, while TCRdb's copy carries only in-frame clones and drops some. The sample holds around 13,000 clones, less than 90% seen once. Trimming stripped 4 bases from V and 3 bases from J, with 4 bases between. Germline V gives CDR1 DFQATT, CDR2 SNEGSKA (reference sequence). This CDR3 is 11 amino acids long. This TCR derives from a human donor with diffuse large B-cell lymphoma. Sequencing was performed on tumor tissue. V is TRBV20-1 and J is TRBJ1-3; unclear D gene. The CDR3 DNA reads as TGCAGTGCTACAAGTGGAAACACCATATATTTT. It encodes CSATSGNTIYF.